This T cell receptor beta chain originates from a study of T cells in Graves' hyperthyroidism and ophthalmopathy. Whole-study findings and limits: Blood also held most thyroid clonotypes expanded beyond 0.001.

On this clonotype itself: Its antigen is undetermined. One base away lies a much larger clone, so this may be a sequencing read error.

This CDR3 has 15 residues. TCR beta CDR3 region amplification was performed from RNA transcripts. Initially, a first-round RT-PCR of the TCR CDR3 employed the HTBI primer set. TCRdb called the multiplex PCR reads again in MiXCR, with one record for every CDR3 protein. The sample has roughly 250,000 distinct CDR3 sequences; 20% to 25% are singletons. The source is a man younger than 45 with Graves' ophthalmopathy. Sample: blood. V and J are TRBV12-3 or TRBV12-4 and TRBJ1-1, with D tentatively TRBD1 (5 bases). CDR3 residues: CARSLFWGSGTEAFF. The CDR3 region has the DNA TGTGCCCGCAGTTTGTTCTGGGGCTCAGGCACTGAAGCTTTCTTT.